These T cell receptor beta chains were read from a single sample in a study of blood T cell repertoires in COVID-19. Sequencing was performed with immunoSEQ multiplex PCR; in TCRdb, only in-frame clones are kept and a portion is missing. The sample has 150,000 to 200,000 clones, about 81% seen once. The sequenced sample was peripheral blood. The receptors shown here come from a human donor in a cohort sampled during active COVID-19. CDR3s leave out the opening cysteine and the closing phenylalanine or tryptophan. A D gene is named only where the DNA matches it firmly. Expanded clones get a size class; other rows say once, few or many, or leave the size out.

j_call cdr3_length d_call v_call clone_size cdr3_aa
TRBJ2-5 14 . TRBV7-3 . ASSPKGGADQETQY
TRBJ1-2 13 . TRBV28 . ASSFNLEANYGYT
TRBJ2-1 11 TRBD2 TRBV19 . ASSGGLGDEQF
TRBJ2-2 13 TRBD1 TRBV19 . ASRTGLRGPGELF
TRBJ1-3 11 . TRBV6-1 . ASSESYPPSLG
TRBJ2-3 12 . TRBV14 . ASSQAGGRDTQY
TRBJ1-4 11 . TRBV5-5 few ASSLVSREKLF
TRBJ2-3 12 TRBD1 TRBV27 . ASSWAGGGDTQY
TRBJ2-1 13 . TRBV5-1 . ASSLEASRIYEQF
TRBJ2-1 13 TRBD2 TRBV15 . ATSTGTSGHNEQF
TRBJ2-5 10 TRBD2 TRBV5-5 few ASSGRGALEY